Shown below are 18 T cell receptor beta chains from a single sample sequenced in a study of regulatory T cells in long-lasting Graves disease. Time point of the sample: newly diagnosed GD, antithyroid drugs for less than 3 months. Extracted RNA from PBMCs served as the source of the TCR library. Relying on iRepertoire HTBI primers and Arm-PCR of CDR3 regions, the team built TCR beta libraries. TCRdb used MiXCR to reprocess the multiplex PCR reads, holding one entry per CDR3 protein. The sample has hundreds of thousands of distinct CDR3 sequences, about 16% seen once. These data are also associated with another study on T cells in Graves' hyperthyroidism and ophthalmopathy.

Sequences were derived from peripheral blood mononuclear cells (PBMCs), sampled at new diagnosis, from a patient treated with antithyroid drugs. Every receptor here comes from a woman aged 35-65 years with Graves disease.

This clonotype appeared many times. This rearrangement joins TRBV12-3 or TRBV12-4 to TRBJ1-2, with D uncertain. Trimming pared 6 bases from V and 3 bases from J, leaving 14 bases between. CDR3 size: 14 residues. The CDR3 region is CASSSVVGHYGYTF. The CDR3 DNA sequence: TGTGCCAGCAGCTCCGTTGTCGGCCACTATGGCTACACCTTC.

CDR3 residues: CASSQAGGESSYNEQFF. The CDR3 DNA is TGTGCCAGCAGCCAGGCAGGGGGCGAGAGCTCCTACAATGAGCAGTTCTTC. J is TRBJ2-1 and V is TRBV6-1; TRBD1 agrees at 8 bases. V was pared by 6 bases and J by 0 bases, with 10 bases of the junction left unmatched. The CDR3 runs 17 residues. Germline CDR1 is MNHNS and CDR2 is SASEGT.

This clonotype came up a few times. This chain uses TRBV14 with TRBJ1-2; D is unclear. This CDR3 is built from 16 residues. V was pared by 4 bases and J by 6 bases, with 21 bases between. The germline CDR1 and CDR2 sequences are SGHDN and FVKESK. Here the CDR3 DNA reads TGTGCCAGCAGCCCAAATTGGGCTGGGGTAGTGAATGGCTACACCTTC. Protein: CASSPNWAGVVNGYTF.

In the case of this clonotype: A much more abundant neighbour one base away suggests this may be a read error. This rearrangement joins TRBV20-1 to TRBJ2-5, with a possible D match to TRBD2 (7 bases). Germline lookup yields CDR1 DFQATT and CDR2 SNEGSKA (reference sequence). This CDR3 has 15 residues. The CDR3 DNA reads as TGCAGTCCGCGGGGGAGTTCAGGGGTCGAAGAGACCCGGTACTTC. As protein: CSPRGSSGVEETRYF.

This chain joins TRBV14 and TRBJ2-2; D possibly corresponds to TRBD2 (5 bases). Germline V lookup: CDR1 SGHDN, CDR2 FVKESK. The V gene lost 2 bases and the J gene lost 4 bases, with 11 bases spanning the gap. This CDR3 has 15 residues. The DNA of the CDR3 is TGTGCCAGCAGCCAAACGAGACTACCCACCGGGGAGCTGTTTTTT. It specifies CASSQTRLPTGELFF.

Many counts were recorded for this clonotype. V is TRBV11-2 and J is TRBJ1-1; 7 bases are shared with TRBD1. V lost 4 bases, J lost 0 bases, and 11 bases stayed unmatched. CDR1 and CDR2 from the germline V gene are SGHAT and FQNNGV. CDR3 length: 17 residues. The CDR3 DNA reads as TGTGCCAGCAGCTGGGGGGGACAGAGAAGCATGAACACTGAAGCTTTCTTT. It is translated as CASSWGGQRSMNTEAFF.

This chain links TRBV18 with TRBJ1-6; 8 bases fit TRBD1. Germline CDR1 is KGHSH and CDR2 is LQKENI. The CDR3 contains 17 residues. J lost 4 bases, V lost 3 bases, and 8 bases had no gene match. The CDR3 bases are TGTGCCAGCTCACCGGGCGACAGGGGCGTATATAATTCACCCCTCCACTTT. Its protein is CASSPGDRGVYNSPLHF.

This chain connects TRBV18 to TRBJ2-4, with TRBD1 identical over 8 bases. Germline V gene data show CDR1 as KGHSH and CDR2 as LQKENI. V lost 6 bases to trimming and J lost 5 bases; unmatched junction nucleotides: 3. CDR3 length equals 13 residues. CDR3 loop: CASSMTGENIQYF. The CDR3 nucleotides read TGTGCCAGCTCCATGACAGGGGAAAACATTCAGTACTTC.

The chain combines TRBV19 with TRBJ1-5, with D uncertain. Trimming took off 8 bases at V and 2 bases at J, with 10 bases between the two ends. The CDR3 is 13 amino acids. The V gene's germline CDR1 is LNHDA and CDR2 SQIVND (reference sequence). CDR3 sequence: CASGRRGNQPQHF. The CDR3, as DNA: TGTGCCAGTGGAAGGCGGGGCAATCAGCCCCAGCATTTT.

This clonotype was detected many times. The V gene is TRBV7-8, the J gene TRBJ2-4; 8 bases are a match to TRBD1. V shed 4 bases, J shed 9 bases, and the junction held 11 bases outside the gene matches. The CDR3 is made up of 15 amino acids. The germline gives CDR1 SGHVS, CDR2 FQNEAQ. The CDR3, as DNA: TGTGCCAGCAGCTCCGACAGGGGAGATTTAGGCATTCAGTACTTC. Translated, it gives CASSSDRGDLGIQYF.

V is TRBV24-1 and J is TRBJ2-1; the D gene is possibly TRBD2 (5 bases). This CDR3 comprises 16 residues. The ends were cut back, 4 bases at V and 6 bases at J, with 18 bases in the middle. In germline, CDR1 is KGHDR, CDR2 SFDVKD. Here the CDR3 reads CATSDPIRGLGNEQFF. The CDR3, as DNA: TGTGCCACCAGTGACCCGATACGAGGGTTGGGCAATGAGCAGTTCTTC.

This clonotype was detected ten times or more. The J gene is TRBJ1-2, the V gene TRBV2; no clear D gene. V lost 2 bases to trimming and J lost 4 bases, with 14 bases between them. CDR1 is SNHLY, CDR2 FYNNEI, per germline. This CDR3 has 15 residues. This CDR3 reads CASSEMVQQIYGYTF. CDR3 coding DNA: TGTGCCAGCAGTGAAATGGTCCAGCAAATCTATGGCTACACCTTC. Full variable domain (remainder filled in from reference TRBV2 and TRBJ1-2): EPEVTQTPSHQVTQMGQEVILRCVPISNHLYFYWYRQILGQKVEFLVSFYNNEISEKSEIFDDQFSVERPDGSNFTLKIRSTKLEDSAMYFCASSEMVQQIYGYTFGSGTRLTVV.

There are many counts of this clonotype. The rearrangement links TRBV12-3 or TRBV12-4 to TRBJ2-5; 7 bases are shared with TRBD1. V shed 5 bases, J shed 2 bases, and the junction held 2 bases outside the gene matches. CDR3 size: 13 residues. The CDR3 region has the DNA TGTGCCAGCAGTACGACAGGGCAAGAGACCCAGTACTTC. As protein: CASSTTGQETQYF.

CDR3 in DNA: TGTGCCACGAAACGGGAGAACACTGAAGCTTTCTTT. Its translation: CATKRENTEAFF. This chain connects TRBV15 to TRBJ1-1; no definite D call. In germline, CDR1 is LNHNV, CDR2 YYDKDF (reference sequence). V was shortened by 9 bases and J by 1 base, with 9 bases between the two germline ends. The CDR3 length is 12 residues.

This clonotype was seen only a few times. J is TRBJ1-1 and V is TRBV5-6; D gene uncertain. Germline loops: CDR1 SGHDT, CDR2 YYEEEE. Trimming took off 0 bases at V and 3 bases at J, with 18 bases between the two ends. This CDR3 region has 17 residues. The CDR3 loop is CASSLVGFQVRDTEAFF. CDR3 coding DNA: TGTGCCAGCAGCTTGGTTGGATTCCAGGTGAGAGACACTGAAGCTTTCTTT.

This clonotype was detected a few times. CDR3 loop: CASSYSRGGDGYTF. The DNA of the CDR3 is TGTGCCAGCAGTTACTCGCGCGGGGGTGATGGCTACACCTTC. The chain employs TRBV6-6 and TRBJ1-2; a possible D gene is TRBD1 (5 bases). Trimming left V 0 bases short and J 6 bases short, with 11 bases between. The germline V gene has CDR1 MNHNY and CDR2 SVGAGI (reference sequence). This CDR3 is 14 amino acids long.

The J gene is TRBJ2-6, the V gene TRBV3-1, with a weak D call TRBD1 (6 bases). The CDR3 totals 16 residues. V was cut by 4 bases and J by 0 bases, with 10 bases left in between. Germline loops: CDR1 LGHDT, CDR2 YNNKEL (reference sequence). CDR3 sequence: CASSRQAISGANVLTF. The CDR3 DNA follows: TGTGCCAGCAGCCGACAGGCTATCTCTGGGGCCAACGTCCTGACTTTC.

This clonotype showed up many times. The chain couples TRBV29-1 to TRBJ1-5; possibly TRBD1 for D (5 bases). CDR3 length: 13 amino acids. V was trimmed by 4 bases and J by 0 bases, leaving 7 bases between them. Per germline, CDR1 SQVTM and CDR2 ANQGSEA. In DNA, the CDR3 is TGCAGCGTTGTGGACAATAGCAATCAGCCCCAGCATTTT. As protein: CSVVDNSNQPQHF.